The 25 T cell receptor beta chains in this list originate from one sample, sequenced in a study of blood T cell repertoires in COVID-19. Here immunoSEQ multiplex PCR was the method, and the copy in TCRdb shows in-frame clones only, minus some. The repertoire consists of about 62,000 clones, with more than 60% occurring once and the leading ten covering roughly 20%. Material for sequencing was peripheral blood. All receptors come from an elderly woman with active or convalescent COVID-19.

This sequence joins TRBV7-9 and TRBJ1-5; perhaps TRBD1 as D (5 bases). The CDR3 runs to 15 residues. The V gene's germline CDR1 is SEHNR and CDR2 FQNEAQ (reference sequence). The germline V and J ends were trimmed by 5 bases and 2 bases, with 13 bases remaining between them. The DNA of the CDR3 is TGTGCCAGCAGCCCTGGGGGGGTCGGCAATCAGCCCCAGCATTTT. Residues: CASSPGGVGNQPQHF. The full variable domain, completed using reference TRBV7-9 and TRBJ1-5, is DTGVSQNPRHKITKRGQNVTFRCDPISEHNRLYWYRQTLGQGPEFLTYFQNEAQLEKSRLLSDRFSAERPKGSFSTLEIQRTEQGDSAMYLCASSPGGVGNQPQHFGDGTRLSIL.

A word on this clone: The same CDR3 is also encoded by other DNA sequences in this sample. The chain uses TRBV5-1 and TRBJ1-1, with TRBD1 matching 9 bases. This CDR3 region has 14 residues. J was trimmed by 4 bases and V by 4 bases; bases with no gene match: 5. Germline CDR1 is SGHRS and CDR2 is YFSETQ. CDR3 bases: TGCGCCAGCAGCATGGGACAGGGAGGCACTGAAGCTTTCTTT. Its protein is CASSMGQGGTEAFF. Full variable domain (remainder filled in from reference TRBV5-1 and TRBJ1-1): KAGVTQTPRYLIKTRGQQVTLSCSPISGHRSVSWYQQTPGQGLQFLFEYFSETQRNKGNFPGRFSGRQFSNSRSEMNVSTLELGDSALYLCASSMGQGGTEAFFGQGTRLTVV.

This sequence joins TRBV5-1 and TRBJ1-2; TRBD1 aligns across 7 bases. Germline V gives CDR1 SGHRS, CDR2 YFSETQ. V shed 3 bases, J shed 4 bases, and the junction held 3 bases outside the gene matches. The CDR3 is made up of 13 amino acids. The CDR3 DNA sequence: TGCGCCAGCAGCTCCGGGACAGTCTATGGCTACACCTTC. Translated: CASSSGTVYGYTF.

V is TRBV5-1 and J is TRBJ1-1; D is uncertain. Germline assignment: CDR1 SGHRS and CDR2 YFSETQ. Trimming stripped 3 bases from V and 1 base from J, with 16 bases between. The CDR3 runs 16 residues. The CDR3 loop is CASSYRQLTTNTEAFF. CDR3 sequence (DNA): TGCGCCAGCAGCTACCGACAACTTACCACGAACACTGAAGCTTTCTTT.

This clone occurred once. V and J are TRBV4-1 and TRBJ1-5; 10 nucleotides align to TRBD1. This CDR3 spans 19 amino acids. CDR1 and CDR2 from the germline V gene are MGHRA and YSYEKL. After removal of 0 bases from V and 1 base from J, the junction contained 9 bases not matched to a gene. The CDR3 region is CASSQDSPGQGGSNQPQHF. Written as DNA, the CDR3 is TGCGCCAGCAGCCAAGATTCCCCTGGACAGGGGGGGAGCAATCAGCCCCAGCATTTT.

The chain is built from TRBV5-1 and TRBJ1-1; a weak D match, TRBD1 (5 bases). The germline V gene has CDR1 SGHRS and CDR2 YFSETQ. V was pared by 2 bases and J by 1 base, with 9 bases between. CDR3 length equals 14 residues. The CDR3 sequence: CASSFDGQNTEAFF. The CDR3 nucleotides are TGCGCCAGCAGCTTCGACGGACAGAACACTGAAGCTTTCTTT.

This clone was picked up a small number of times. The V and J genes are TRBV10-1 and TRBJ2-7, with TRBD1 identical over 7 bases. CDR1 is WNHNN, CDR2 SYGVQD, per germline (reference sequence). This CDR3 comprises 14 residues. The V and J ends lost 5 bases and 4 bases, in that order; junction bases with no gene match: 8. The CDR3 nucleotides are TGCGCCAGCAGTACTAACAGGGGTGGTTACGAGCAGTACTTC. It yields the protein CASSTNRGGYEQYF.

The chain combines TRBV5-5 with TRBJ1-5; 9 bases fit TRBD1. The ends lost 4 bases at V and 7 bases at J; junction bases unmatched: 6. Germline V CDR1 and CDR2: SGHKS, YYEKEE (reference sequence). The CDR3 length is 14 residues. CDR3 in amino acids: CASSPRDREQPQHF. The CDR3 region has the DNA TGTGCCAGCAGCCCCCGGGACAGGGAGCAGCCCCAGCATTTT.

The table lists this clone with a few counts. This chain uses TRBV6-5 with TRBJ1-5, with D unresolved. The CDR3 runs to 14 residues. Germline V gene lookup returns CDR1 MNHEY and CDR2 SVGAGI. Deletions cut 6 bases from V and 5 bases from J, with 14 bases between. The chain's CDR3 is CASSQLVGDQPQHF. The DNA for the CDR3 is TGTGCCAGCAGCCAGCTAGTTGGTGATCAGCCCCAGCATTTT.

The rearrangement links TRBV7-2 to TRBJ2-7, with D uncertain. The CDR3 runs to 14 residues. CDR1 is SGHTA and CDR2 is FQGNSA in the germline V gene. Trimming took off 1 base at V and 7 bases at J, with 14 bases between the two ends. The CDR3 DNA reads as TGTGCCAGCAGCTTAGATCTGCTAGTTGGTGAGCAGTACTTC. Translated: CASSLDLLVGEQYF.

The V call is TRBV7-3, the J call TRBJ2-5; 7 bases map to TRBD1. V trimming: 4 bases; J trimming: 2 bases; junction bases outside the gene matches: 4. The germline V gene has CDR1 SGHTA and CDR2 FQGTGA. CDR3 size: 14 residues. The CDR3 coding sequence is TGTGCCAGCAGCTCCCCGGGACAGCAAGAGACCCAGTACTTC. Its protein is CASSSPGQQETQYF.

The chain joins TRBV11-3 to TRBJ1-1; no firm D call. Germline V gene lookup returns CDR1 SGHNT and CDR2 YENEEA. The CDR3 is 13 amino acids. V gave up 4 bases and J gave up 0 bases, with 6 bases separating them. This chain's CDR3 is CASSSQVNTEAFF. CDR3 nucleotides: TGTGCCAGCAGCTCTCAGGTGAACACTGAAGCTTTCTTT.

This clone came up a few times. The chain has TRBV4-1 and TRBJ2-1; 7 positions match TRBD2. The CDR3 is 16 residues long. From germline, CDR1 is MGHRA and CDR2 YSYEKL. V lost 1 base to trimming and J lost 2 bases; unmatched junction nucleotides: 5. The CDR3 loop reads CASSQAQRGPYNEQFF. DNA of the CDR3: TGCGCCAGCAGCCAAGCGCAGCGGGGCCCCTACAATGAGCAGTTCTTC.

The rearrangement uses TRBV4-2 and TRBJ1-2; 9 bases fit TRBD1. V was pared by 3 bases and J by 4 bases, with 12 bases of the junction left unmatched. Germline V gene lookup returns CDR1 LGHNA and CDR2 YNFKEQ. The CDR3 sequence is 17 residues long. Written as DNA, the CDR3 is TGTGCCAGCAGCCAGATTAGGGGACAGGGTATTTTCTATGGCTACACCTTC. Its translation: CASSQIRGQGIFYGYTF.

CDR3 DNA sequence: TGTGCCTGGAGTACCCTTCAGGGGACTGAAGCTTTCTTT. As protein: CAWSTLQGTEAFF. The chain carries TRBV30 and TRBJ1-1, with D tentatively TRBD1 (6 bases). This CDR3 region has 13 residues. Germline CDR1 and CDR2: GTSNPN and SVGIG (reference sequence). V lost 2 bases and J lost 5, with 12 bases in between.

The chain uses TRBV11-2 and TRBJ1-1; D gene ambiguous. The V gene lost 1 base and the J gene lost 1 base, with 16 bases spanning the gap. Germline CDR1 is SGHAT and CDR2 is FQNNGV. The CDR3 has 17 amino acids. CDR3 amino acids: CASSLGSFLSANTEAFF. CDR3 nucleotides: TGTGCCAGCAGCTTAGGGTCTTTCCTCAGTGCGAACACTGAAGCTTTCTTT. The whole variable domain, filled in from reference TRBV11-2 and TRBJ1-1, reads EAGVAQSPRYKIIEKRQSVAFWCNPISGHATLYWYQQILGQGPKLLIQFQNNGVVDDSQLPKDRFSAERLKGVDSTLKIQPAKLEDSAVYLCASSLGSFLSANTEAFFGQGTRLTVV.

For the CDR3, the DNA is TGTGCCAGCAGTTTAGGGAGTTCGGTGACCCAGTACTTC. Translating gives CASSLGSSVTQYF. V is TRBV12-3 or TRBV12-4 and J is TRBJ2-5; D not resolved. The CDR3 has 13 residues. V shed 1 base and J shed 7 bases, with 10 bases lying between them.

V gene TRBV5-1 combines with J gene TRBJ2-1; D may be TRBD2 (6 bases). CDR1 and CDR2 (germline): SGHRS, YFSETQ. The CDR3 extends over 15 amino acids. V gave up 0 bases and J gave up 0 bases, with 7 bases separating them. The CDR3 DNA sequence: TGCGCCAGCAGCTTGGCCGGGAGCTCCTACAATGAGCAGTTCTTC. Amino acid sequence: CASSLAGSSYNEQFF.

The CDR3 coding sequence is TGTGCCAGCAGCTTGGGGCTTGAAAAACTGTTTTTT. It specifies CASSLGLEKLFF. J is TRBJ1-4 and V is TRBV7-9, with D perhaps TRBD1 (5 bases). The V gene's germline CDR1 is SEHNR and CDR2 FQNEAQ (reference sequence). This CDR3 comprises 12 residues. The V gene lost 3 bases and the J gene lost 7 bases, with 6 bases spanning the gap.

This clone showed up just a few times. The J gene is TRBJ2-6, the V gene TRBV19; D may be TRBD2 (5 bases). The germline gives CDR1 LNHDA, CDR2 SQIVND (reference sequence). Trimming pared 4 bases from V and 1 base from J, leaving 11 bases between. The CDR3 loop spans 16 amino acids. CDR3 nucleotide sequence: TGTGCCAGTAGTACGGACGGCGGGTCTGGGGCCAACGTCCTGACTTTC. As protein: CASSTDGGSGANVLTF.

The gene calls are TRBV5-1 and TRBJ2-6, with D possibly matching TRBD1 (6 bases). Trimming took off 4 bases at V and 2 bases at J, with 10 bases between the two ends. Per the germline V gene, CDR1 is SGHRS and CDR2 is YFSETQ. The CDR3 has 15 amino acids. CDR3 sequence: CASSPQGTGANVLTF. CDR3 nucleotide sequence: TGCGCCAGCAGCCCACAGGGAACTGGGGCCAACGTCCTGACTTTC.

The rearrangement links TRBV7-2 to TRBJ2-3, with 8 bases matching TRBD2. CDR1 is SGHTA, CDR2 FQGNSA, per germline. V was pared by 5 bases and J by 6 bases, with 13 bases of the junction left unmatched. The CDR3 is 16 residues long. The DNA of the CDR3 is TGTGCCAGCAGCCGGAAGTCAGGACTAGCATCCGATACGCAGTATTTT. Protein sequence: CASSRKSGLASDTQYF.

This rearrangement joins TRBV4-1 to TRBJ2-3; 8 bases align to TRBD2. CDR1 is MGHRA and CDR2 is YSYEKL in the germline V gene. The CDR3 totals 16 residues. V was clipped by 1 base and J by 2 bases; unmatched bases: 5. CDR3 sequence reads: CASSQVAGGFTDTQYF. In DNA form, the CDR3 reads TGCGCCAGCAGCCAAGTGGCGGGGGGCTTCACAGATACGCAGTATTTT.

The chain combines TRBV9 with TRBJ1-2; no definite D call. V lost 0 bases, J lost 8 bases, and 11 bases lay in between. The CDR3 contains 13 residues. Germline V CDR1 and CDR2: SGDLS, YYNGEE. The CDR3 region is CASSVVTGSGYTF. The CDR3 nucleotides are TGTGCCAGCAGCGTAGTAACCGGGTCCGGCTACACCTTC.

The chain joins TRBV7-2 to TRBJ1-2, with 10 bases matching TRBD1. With 4 bases clipped from V and 6 bases from J, the junction kept 8 bases outside the gene matches. Germline assignment: CDR1 SGHTA and CDR2 FQGNSA. This CDR3 comprises 15 residues. The chain's CDR3 is CASSSKTGGWNGYTF. CDR3 bases: TGTGCCAGCAGCTCCAAGACAGGGGGCTGGAATGGCTACACCTTC. Looking up the rest from reference TRBV7-2 and TRBJ1-2 gives the full variable domain: GAGVSQSPSNKVTEKGKDVELRCDPISGHTALYWYRQSLGQGLEFLIYFQGNSAPDKSGLPSDRFSAERTGGSVSTLTIQRTQQEDSAVYLCASSSKTGGWNGYTFGSGTRLTVV.